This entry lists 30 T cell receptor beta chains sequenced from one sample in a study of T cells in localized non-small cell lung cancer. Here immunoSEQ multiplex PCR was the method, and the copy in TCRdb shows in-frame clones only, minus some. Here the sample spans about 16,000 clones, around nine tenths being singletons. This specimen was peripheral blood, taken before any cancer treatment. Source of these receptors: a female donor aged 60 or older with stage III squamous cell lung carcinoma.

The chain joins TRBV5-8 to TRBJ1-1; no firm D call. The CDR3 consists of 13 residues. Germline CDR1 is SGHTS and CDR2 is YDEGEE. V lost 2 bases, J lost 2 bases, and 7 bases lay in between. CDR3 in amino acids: CASSLDLNTEAFF. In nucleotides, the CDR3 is TGTGCCAGCAGCTTAGATCTAAACACTGAAGCTTTCTTT.

The CDR3 region is CASSLGPSGFYEQYF. CDR3 DNA: TGTGCCAGCAGCCTGGGTCCTAGCGGGTTCTACGAGCAGTACTTC. The chain carries TRBV7-2 and TRBJ2-7; 8 bases map to TRBD2. This CDR3 region has 15 residues. Germline V gene data show CDR1 as SGHTA and CDR2 as FQGNSA. Germline trimming cut 5 bases from V and 3 bases from J; bases unmatched to any gene: 9. The full variable domain, with the rest looked up from reference TRBV7-2 and TRBJ2-7, is GAGVSQSPSNKVTEKGKDVELRCDPISGHTALYWYRQSLGQGLEFLIYFQGNSAPDKSGLPSDRFSAERTGGSVSTLTIQRTQQEDSAVYLCASSLGPSGFYEQYFGPGTRLTVT.

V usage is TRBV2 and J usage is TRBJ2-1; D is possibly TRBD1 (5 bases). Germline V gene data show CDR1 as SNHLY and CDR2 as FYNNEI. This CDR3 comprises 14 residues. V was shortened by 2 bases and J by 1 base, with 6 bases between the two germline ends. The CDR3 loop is CASSERGSYNEQFF. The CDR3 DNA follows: TGTGCCAGCAGTGAAAGGGGTTCCTACAATGAGCAGTTCTTC.

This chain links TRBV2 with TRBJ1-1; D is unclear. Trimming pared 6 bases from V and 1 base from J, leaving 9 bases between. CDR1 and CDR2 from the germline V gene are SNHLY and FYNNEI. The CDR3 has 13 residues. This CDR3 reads CASSFDRNTEAFF. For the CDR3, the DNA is TGTGCCAGCAGCTTTGACCGGAACACTGAAGCTTTCTTT. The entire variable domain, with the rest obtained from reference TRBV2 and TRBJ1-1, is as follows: EPEVTQTPSHQVTQMGQEVILRCVPISNHLYFYWYRQILGQKVEFLVSFYNNEISEKSEIFDDQFSVERPDGSNFTLKIRSTKLEDSAMYFCASSFDRNTEAFFGQGTRLTVV.

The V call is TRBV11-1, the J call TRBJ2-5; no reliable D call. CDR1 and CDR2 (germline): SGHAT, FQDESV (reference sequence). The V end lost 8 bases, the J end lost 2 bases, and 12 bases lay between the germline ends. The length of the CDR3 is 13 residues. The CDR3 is CASSKGLQETQYF. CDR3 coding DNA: TGTGCCAGCTCAAAGGGCCTTCAAGAGACCCAGTACTTC.

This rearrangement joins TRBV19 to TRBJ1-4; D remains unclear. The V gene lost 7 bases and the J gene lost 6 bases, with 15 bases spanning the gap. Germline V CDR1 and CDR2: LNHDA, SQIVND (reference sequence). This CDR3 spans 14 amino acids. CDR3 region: CASMKAARHEKLFF. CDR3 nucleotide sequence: TGTGCCAGTATGAAGGCGGCAAGACATGAAAAACTGTTTTTT.

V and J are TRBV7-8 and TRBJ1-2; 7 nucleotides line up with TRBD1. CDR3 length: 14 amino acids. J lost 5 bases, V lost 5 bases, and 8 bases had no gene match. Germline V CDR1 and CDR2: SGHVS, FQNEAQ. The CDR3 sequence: CASSKRQGEYGYTF. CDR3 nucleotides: TGTGCCAGCAGCAAGAGACAGGGAGAATATGGCTACACCTTC.

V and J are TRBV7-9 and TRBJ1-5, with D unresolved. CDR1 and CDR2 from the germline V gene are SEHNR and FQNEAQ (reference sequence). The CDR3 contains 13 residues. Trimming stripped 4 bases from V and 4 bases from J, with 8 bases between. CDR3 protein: CASSYNGNQPQHF. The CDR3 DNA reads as TGTGCCAGCAGCTACAACGGGAATCAGCCCCAGCATTTT.

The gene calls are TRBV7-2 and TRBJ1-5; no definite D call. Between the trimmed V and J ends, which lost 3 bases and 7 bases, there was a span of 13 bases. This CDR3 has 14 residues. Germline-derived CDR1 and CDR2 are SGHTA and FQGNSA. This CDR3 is CASSLVGGFQPQHF. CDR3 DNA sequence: TGTGCCAGCAGCTTGGTTGGAGGATTCCAGCCCCAGCATTTT.

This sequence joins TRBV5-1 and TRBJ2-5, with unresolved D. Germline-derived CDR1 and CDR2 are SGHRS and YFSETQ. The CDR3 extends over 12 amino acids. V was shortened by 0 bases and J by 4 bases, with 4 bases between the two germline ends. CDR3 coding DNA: TGCGCCAGCAGCTTGGAAGTAGAGACCCAGTACTTC. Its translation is CASSLEVETQYF.

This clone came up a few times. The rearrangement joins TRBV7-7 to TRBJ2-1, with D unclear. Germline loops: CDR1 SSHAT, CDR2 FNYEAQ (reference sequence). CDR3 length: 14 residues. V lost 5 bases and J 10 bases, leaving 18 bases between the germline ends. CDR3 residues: CASSPSHELGEQFF. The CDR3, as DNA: TGTGCCAGCAGCCCATCGCACGAACTGGGGGAGCAGTTCTTC.

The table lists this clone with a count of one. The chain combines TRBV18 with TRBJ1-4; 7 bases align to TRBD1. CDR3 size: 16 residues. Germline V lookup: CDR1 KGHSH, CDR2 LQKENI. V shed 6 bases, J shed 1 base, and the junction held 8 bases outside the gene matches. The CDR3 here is CASSLDREETNEKLFF. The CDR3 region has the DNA TGTGCCAGCTCCCTTGACAGGGAGGAAACTAATGAAAAACTGTTTTTT.

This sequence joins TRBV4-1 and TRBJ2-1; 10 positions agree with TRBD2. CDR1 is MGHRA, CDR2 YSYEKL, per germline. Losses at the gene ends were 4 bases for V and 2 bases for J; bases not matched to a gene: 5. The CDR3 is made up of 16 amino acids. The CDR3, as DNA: TGCGCCAGCAGCCTAGCGGGGGGTAGGACCTACAATGAGCAGTTCTTC. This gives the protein CASSLAGGRTYNEQFF.

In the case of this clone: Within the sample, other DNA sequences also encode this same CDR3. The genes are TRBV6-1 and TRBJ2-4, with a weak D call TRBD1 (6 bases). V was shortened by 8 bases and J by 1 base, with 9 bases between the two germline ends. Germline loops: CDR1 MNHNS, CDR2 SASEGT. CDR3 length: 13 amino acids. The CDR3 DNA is TGTGCCAGCTCAGGGGAGGCCAAAAACATTCAGTACTTC. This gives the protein CASSGEAKNIQYF.

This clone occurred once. In DNA, the CDR3 is TGTGCCAGCAGCTTAGACCAGGGTTATGGCTACACCTTC. Protein product: CASSLDQGYGYTF. The V and J genes are TRBV7-9 and TRBJ1-2; TRBD1 might be the D (5 bases). Germline V CDR1 and CDR2: SEHNR, FQNEAQ (reference sequence). This CDR3 has 13 residues. V lost 1 base to trimming and J lost 5 bases, with 8 bases between them.

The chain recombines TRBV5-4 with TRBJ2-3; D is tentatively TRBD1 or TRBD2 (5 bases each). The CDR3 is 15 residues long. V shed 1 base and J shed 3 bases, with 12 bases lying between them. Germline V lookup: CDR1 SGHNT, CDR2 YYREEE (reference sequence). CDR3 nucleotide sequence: TGTGCCAGCAGCTTGAATCGAGGGGTAACAGATACGCAGTATTTT. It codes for CASSLNRGVTDTQYF.

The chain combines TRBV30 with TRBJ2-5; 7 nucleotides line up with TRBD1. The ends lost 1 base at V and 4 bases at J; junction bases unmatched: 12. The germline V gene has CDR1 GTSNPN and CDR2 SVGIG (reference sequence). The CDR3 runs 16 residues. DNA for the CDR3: TGTGCCTGGAGTGGCCCGGGAACAGGGGTCGGAGAGACCCAGTACTTC. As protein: CAWSGPGTGVGETQYF.

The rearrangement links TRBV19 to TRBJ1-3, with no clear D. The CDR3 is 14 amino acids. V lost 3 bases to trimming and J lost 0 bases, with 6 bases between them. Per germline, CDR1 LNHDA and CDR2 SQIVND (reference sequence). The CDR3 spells CASSIGNSGNTIYF. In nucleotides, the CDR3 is TGTGCCAGTAGTATTGGGAACTCTGGAAACACCATATATTTT.

In DNA form, the CDR3 reads TGTGCCAGCAGATTCCAAGGGGGAGGACAGAAAGCTTTCTTT. Translation: CASRFQGGGQKAFF. V and J are TRBV7-2 and TRBJ1-1; perhaps TRBD1 as D (6 bases). The germline V gene has CDR1 SGHTA and CDR2 FQGNSA. V lost 6 bases and J 9 bases, leaving 20 bases between the germline ends. This CDR3 has 14 residues.

The CDR3 coding sequence is TGTGCCAGCAGCCAAGCTACTAGCGGGAGTTACTTGTACGAGCAGTACTTC. This translates into CASSQATSGSYLYEQYF. The chain uses TRBV14 and TRBJ2-7; 11 bases map to TRBD2. The germline CDR1 and CDR2 sequences are SGHDN and FVKESK. The V segment lost 1 base and the J segment 4 bases; nucleotides outside the gene matches: 9. The CDR3 is made up of 17 amino acids.

The CDR3 bases are TGTGCCAGCAGCGATAATTGGGACAGGGAATCTGATATGGAAGCTTTCTTT. Protein sequence: CASSDNWDRESDMEAFF. The V gene is TRBV9, the J gene TRBJ1-1, with 9 bases identical to TRBD1. With V trimmed by 3 bases and J by 8 bases, 17 bases remained unmatched. Germline V lookup: CDR1 SGDLS, CDR2 YYNGEE. The CDR3 has 17 residues. Full variable domain (remainder filled in from reference TRBV9 and TRBJ1-1): DSGVTQTPKHLITATGQRVTLRCSPRSGDLSVYWYQQSLDQGLQFLIQYYNGEERAKGNILERFSAQQFPDLHSELNLSSLELGDSALYFCASSDNWDRESDMEAFFGQGTRLTVV.

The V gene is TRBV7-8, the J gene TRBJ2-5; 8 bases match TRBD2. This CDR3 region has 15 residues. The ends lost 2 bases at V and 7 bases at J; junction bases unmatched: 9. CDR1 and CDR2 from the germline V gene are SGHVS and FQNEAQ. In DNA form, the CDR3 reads TGTGCCAGCAGCTTATTGGGCGGGGGGACGGGGACCCAGTACTTC. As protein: CASSLLGGGTGTQYF.

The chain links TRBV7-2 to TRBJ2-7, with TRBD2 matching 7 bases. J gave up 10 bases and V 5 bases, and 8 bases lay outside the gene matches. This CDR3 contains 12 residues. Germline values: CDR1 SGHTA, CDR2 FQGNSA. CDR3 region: CASSTSETFQYF. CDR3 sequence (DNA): TGTGCCAGCAGCACTAGCGAAACCTTCCAGTACTTC. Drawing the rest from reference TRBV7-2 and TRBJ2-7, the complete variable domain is GAGVSQSPSNKVTEKGKDVELRCDPISGHTALYWYRQSLGQGLEFLIYFQGNSAPDKSGLPSDRFSAERTGGSVSTLTIQRTQQEDSAVYLCASSTSETFQYFGPGTRLTVT.

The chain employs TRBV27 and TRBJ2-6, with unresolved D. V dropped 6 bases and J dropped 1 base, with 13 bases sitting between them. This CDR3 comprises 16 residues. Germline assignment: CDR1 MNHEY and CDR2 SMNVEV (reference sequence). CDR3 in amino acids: CASSPTEISGANVLTF. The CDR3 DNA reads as TGTGCCAGCAGCCCCACCGAAATATCTGGGGCCAACGTCCTGACTTTC.

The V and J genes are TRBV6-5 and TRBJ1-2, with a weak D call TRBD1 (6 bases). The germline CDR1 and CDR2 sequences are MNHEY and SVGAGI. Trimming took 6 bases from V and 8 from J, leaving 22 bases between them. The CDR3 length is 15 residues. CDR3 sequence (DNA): TGTGCCAGCAGGCACCCCCCGTCGACAGGAAGGGGCTACACCTTC. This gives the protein CASRHPPSTGRGYTF.

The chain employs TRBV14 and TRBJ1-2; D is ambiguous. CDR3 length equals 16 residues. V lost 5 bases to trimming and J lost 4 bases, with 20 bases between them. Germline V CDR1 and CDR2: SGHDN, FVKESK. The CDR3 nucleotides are TGTGCCAGCAGCTCGGCTCGATCTGGAAAGACCTATGGCTACACCTTC. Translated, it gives CASSSARSGKTYGYTF.

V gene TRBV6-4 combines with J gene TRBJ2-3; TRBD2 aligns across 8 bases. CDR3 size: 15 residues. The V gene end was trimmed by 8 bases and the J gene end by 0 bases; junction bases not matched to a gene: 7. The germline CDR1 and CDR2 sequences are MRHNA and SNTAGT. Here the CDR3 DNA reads TGTGCCAGCTCGCCTGCGGGGGGAAGCACAGATACGCAGTATTTT. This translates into CASSPAGGSTDTQYF.

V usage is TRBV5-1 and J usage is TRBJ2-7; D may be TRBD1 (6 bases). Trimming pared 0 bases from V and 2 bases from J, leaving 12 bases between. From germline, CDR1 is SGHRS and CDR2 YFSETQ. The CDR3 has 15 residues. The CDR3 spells CASSLAARGPYEQYF. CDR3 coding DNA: TGCGCCAGCAGCTTGGCTGCCAGGGGACCCTACGAGCAGTACTTC.

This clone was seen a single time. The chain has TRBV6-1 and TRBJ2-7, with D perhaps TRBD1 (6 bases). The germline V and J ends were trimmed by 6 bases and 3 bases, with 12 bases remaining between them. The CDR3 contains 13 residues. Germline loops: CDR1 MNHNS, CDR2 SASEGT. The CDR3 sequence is CASRRDTFYEQYF. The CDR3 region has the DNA TGTGCCAGCAGACGGGACACCTTCTACGAGCAGTACTTC.

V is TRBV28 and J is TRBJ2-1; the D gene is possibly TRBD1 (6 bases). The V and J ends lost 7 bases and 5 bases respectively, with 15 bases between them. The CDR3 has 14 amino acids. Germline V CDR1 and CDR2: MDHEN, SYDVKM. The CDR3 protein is CASNGPQGDNEQFF. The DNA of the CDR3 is TGTGCCAGCAATGGGCCACAGGGAGACAATGAGCAGTTCTTC.